This paragraph covers one TCR beta chain sequence. Its antigen remains unknown. These data originate in a study of cytomegalovirus exposure and HLA in healthy donors. General study points: Sequencing had likely introduced a cluster of highly shared sequence variants as an artifact.

PCR was performed using 60 Vbeta and 13 Jbeta primers. As originally analysed: In a later analysis, the count reached about 82 million unique TCR beta chains, with approximately 10 million shared. Measured with immunoSEQ multiplex PCR; TCRdb has only the in-frame clones, and not every one. That table is the source of V, J and clone size, and D and trimming were worked out from the DNA. The sample consists of about 110,000 clones, roughly two thirds of them appearing once. The sequence was obtained from a female donor in good health and CMV-seronegative. The sample was PBMCs.

This CDR3 reads CASSIGLAGPNEQFF. In nucleotides, the CDR3 is TGTGCCAGCAGCATCGGACTAGCGGGACCCAATGAGCAGTTCTTC. The rearrangement links TRBV7-9 to TRBJ2-1; 12 bases map to TRBD2. V trimming: 5 bases; J trimming: 6 bases; junction bases outside the gene matches: 5. Germline CDR1 and CDR2: SEHNR and FQNEAQ (reference sequence). The length of the CDR3 is 15 residues.